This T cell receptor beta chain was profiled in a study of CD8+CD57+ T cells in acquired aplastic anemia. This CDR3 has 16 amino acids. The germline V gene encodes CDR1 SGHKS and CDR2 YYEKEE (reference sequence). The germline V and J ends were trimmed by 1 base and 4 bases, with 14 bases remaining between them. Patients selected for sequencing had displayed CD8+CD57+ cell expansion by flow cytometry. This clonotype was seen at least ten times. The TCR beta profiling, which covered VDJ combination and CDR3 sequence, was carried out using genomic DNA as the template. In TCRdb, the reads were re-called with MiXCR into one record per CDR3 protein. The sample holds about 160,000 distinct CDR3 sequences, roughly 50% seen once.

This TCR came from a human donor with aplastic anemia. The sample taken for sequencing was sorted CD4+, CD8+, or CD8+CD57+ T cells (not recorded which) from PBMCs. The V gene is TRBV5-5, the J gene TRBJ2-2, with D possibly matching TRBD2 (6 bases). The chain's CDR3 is CASSLLMTGLTGELFF. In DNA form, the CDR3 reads TGTGCCAGCAGCTTGTTAATGACGGGACTCACCGGGGAGCTGTTTTTT. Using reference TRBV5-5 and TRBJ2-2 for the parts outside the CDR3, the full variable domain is DAGVTQSPTHLIKTRGQQVTLRCSPISGHKSVSWYQQVLGQGPQFIFQYYEKEERGRGNFPDRFSARQFPNYSSELNVNALLLGDSALYLCASSLLMTGLTGELFFGEGSRLTVL.